These 30 T cell receptor beta chains were all obtained from the same sample, sequenced in a study of blood T cell repertoires in COVID-19. Clones were read by immunoSEQ multiplex PCR, and TCRdb kept only the in-frame ones, dropping some. Of nearly 80,000 clones listed, approximately 78% are singletons. Material for sequencing was peripheral blood. These TCRs come from a woman in her 70s with acute or convalescent COVID-19.

The chain couples TRBV30 to TRBJ2-1; the match to TRBD1 covers 9 bases. CDR1 GTSNPN and CDR2 SVGIG come from the germline V gene (reference sequence). Trimming cost V 2 bases and J 7 bases; bases outside gene matches: 6. The CDR3 is made up of 14 amino acids. CDR3: CAWSRDRVRNEQFF. The DNA for the CDR3 is TGTGCCTGGAGTAGGGACAGGGTGAGGAATGAGCAGTTCTTC.

This chain links TRBV4-1 with TRBJ1-1; maybe TRBD1 (5 bases). This CDR3 has 15 amino acids. The germline CDR1 and CDR2 sequences are MGHRA and YSYEKL. Trimming pared 1 base from V and 5 bases from J, leaving 14 bases between. The DNA for the CDR3 is TGCGCCAGCAGCCAAGGTCCTGGGGCATTGACTGAAGCTTTCTTT. Translation: CASSQGPGALTEAFF.

This chain links TRBV19 with TRBJ2-2; 8 bases are a match to TRBD2. Unmatched junction bases numbered 7, after V lost 6 bases and J lost 4 bases. The V gene's germline CDR1 is LNHDA and CDR2 SQIVND (reference sequence). There are 15 residues in the CDR3. CDR3 amino acids: CASRPTSGATGELFF. As DNA, the CDR3 is TGTGCCAGTAGGCCTACTAGCGGAGCCACCGGGGAGCTGTTTTTT.

V and J are TRBV5-1 and TRBJ1-1; 9 positions match TRBD1. After removal of 3 bases from V and 1 base from J, the junction contained 4 bases not matched to a gene. The CDR3 contains 15 residues. Germline-derived CDR1 and CDR2 are SGHRS and YFSETQ. The CDR3 reads CASSSSGQGNTEAFF. Written as DNA, the CDR3 is TGCGCCAGCAGCTCCTCGGGACAGGGGAACACTGAAGCTTTCTTT.

This chain connects TRBV6-6 to TRBJ2-7, with D maybe TRBD1 (6 bases). The CDR3 spans 14 residues. V gave up 6 bases and J gave up 5 bases, with 17 bases separating them. Germline loops: CDR1 MNHNY, CDR2 SVGAGI (reference sequence). This chain's CDR3 is CASRDRRGFHEQYF. The CDR3, as DNA: TGTGCCAGCAGGGACCGCAGGGGTTTCCACGAGCAGTACTTC.

The J gene is TRBJ2-1, the V gene TRBV18, with TRBD2 identical over 7 bases. The V segment lost 6 bases and the J segment 10 bases; nucleotides outside the gene matches: 3. The CDR3 sequence is 11 residues long. Germline loops: CDR1 KGHSH, CDR2 LQKENI. CDR3 nucleotide sequence: TGTGCCAGCTCCTTGGGGGGGGAGCAGTTCTTC. This encodes CASSLGGEQFF.

CDR3 nucleotides: TGCAGTGCTAGTCTGCCGGGAAGCAATCAGCCCCAGCATTTT. It specifies CSASLPGSNQPQHF. The chain recombines TRBV20-1 with TRBJ1-5; D is unresolved. The CDR3 contains 14 residues. Trimming pared 3 bases from V and 1 base from J, leaving 10 bases between. Per the germline V gene, CDR1 is DFQATT and CDR2 is SNEGSKA (reference sequence).

This rearrangement joins TRBV9 to TRBJ1-1, with D unclear. Germline-derived CDR1 and CDR2 are SGDLS and YYNGEE. Trimming removed 0 bases from V and 4 bases from J, with 7 bases in between. This CDR3 has 13 amino acids. This CDR3 is CASSVVDLTEAFF. The CDR3 region has the DNA TGTGCCAGCAGCGTAGTAGATCTCACTGAAGCTTTCTTT.

The V gene is TRBV29-1, the J gene TRBJ2-1; 13 nucleotides match TRBD2. This CDR3 region has 15 residues. V shed 6 bases, J shed 5 bases, and the junction held 7 bases outside the gene matches. From germline, CDR1 is SQVTM and CDR2 ANQGSEA. In DNA form, the CDR3 reads TGCAGCGTCCGAACCGGGACTAGCGGGAACAATGAGCAGTTCTTC. Protein product: CSVRTGTSGNNEQFF.

The rearrangement links TRBV7-6 to TRBJ2-1; 7 nucleotides align to TRBD2. The ends lost 1 base at V and 2 bases at J; junction bases unmatched: 2. The CDR3 spans 15 residues. CDR1 is SGHVS, CDR2 FNYEAQ, per germline. CDR3 amino acids: CASSLGAGPYNEQFF. Written as DNA, the CDR3 is TGTGCCAGCAGCTTAGGAGCGGGACCCTACAATGAGCAGTTCTTC.

The rearrangement links TRBV6-1 to TRBJ1-5; D uncertain. Deletions cut 3 bases from V and 5 bases from J, with 8 bases between. The CDR3 has 13 residues. CDR1 and CDR2 from the germline V gene are MNHNS and SASEGT. In DNA, the CDR3 is TGTGCCAGCAGTGAGGGCCCACATCAGCCCCAGCATTTT. Encoded protein: CASSEGPHQPQHF.

V and J are TRBV19 and TRBJ2-5, with 13 nucleotides matching TRBD2. Germline V gene lookup returns CDR1 LNHDA and CDR2 SQIVND (reference sequence). V shed 4 bases, J shed 4 bases, and the junction held 3 bases outside the gene matches. This CDR3 spans 15 amino acids. CDR3 sequence: CASSTGTSGIETQYF. DNA of the CDR3: TGTGCCAGTAGTACGGGGACTAGCGGGATAGAGACCCAGTACTTC.

The rearrangement joins TRBV18 to TRBJ1-2; tentative D call: TRBD1 (5 bases). Germline V gene data show CDR1 as KGHSH and CDR2 as LQKENI. The CDR3 has 15 residues. V lost 2 bases and J 7 bases, leaving 17 bases between the germline ends. The CDR3 sequence: CASSPTTFRAGGYTF. In DNA, the CDR3 is TGTGCCAGCTCACCAACGACGTTCAGGGCTGGTGGCTACACCTTC.

V gene TRBV7-2 combines with J gene TRBJ2-1; 8 bases map to TRBD2. The ends lost 1 base at V and 7 bases at J; junction bases unmatched: 18. The CDR3 is 19 residues long. The V gene's germline CDR1 is SGHTA and CDR2 FQGNSA. The DNA for the CDR3 is TGTGCCAGCAGCTTAGTGAGCGGGGGAATGGCGGGATTGCCGAATGAGCAGTTCTTC. Amino acid sequence: CASSLVSGGMAGLPNEQFF. Full variable domain (remainder filled in from reference TRBV7-2 and TRBJ2-1): GAGVSQSPSNKVTEKGKDVELRCDPISGHTALYWYRQSLGQGLEFLIYFQGNSAPDKSGLPSDRFSAERTGGSVSTLTIQRTQQEDSAVYLCASSLVSGGMAGLPNEQFFGPGTRLTVL.

The V gene is TRBV7-9, the J gene TRBJ2-3; D might be TRBD2 (7 bases). The length of the CDR3 is 17 residues. Germline lookup yields CDR1 SEHNR and CDR2 FQNEAQ (reference sequence). V lost 4 bases, J lost 1 base, and 18 bases lay in between. CDR3 DNA: TGTGCCAGCAGCTCCTTTGGGGGGGGGCCCCGCACAGATACGCAGTATTTT. Its protein product is CASSSFGGGPRTDTQYF.

CDR3 sequence (DNA): TGTGCCAGCAGTGTCGAACGGGGGGCTGGTATGAACACTGAAGCTTTCTTT. Protein product: CASSVERGAGMNTEAFF. J is TRBJ1-1 and V is TRBV25-1, with D possibly TRBD1 on 6 matching bases. Trimming removed 4 bases from V and 0 bases from J, with 18 bases in between. This CDR3 comprises 17 residues. Per the germline V gene, CDR1 is MGHDK and CDR2 is SYGVNS.

The chain carries TRBV7-2 and TRBJ2-3; D is possibly TRBD1 (6 bases). Trimming pared 6 bases from V and 0 bases from J, leaving 10 bases between. The CDR3 is made up of 14 amino acids. In germline, CDR1 is SGHTA, CDR2 FQGNSA. In DNA form, the CDR3 reads TGTGCCAGCAGTCCGGGACATAGCACAGATACGCAGTATTTT. This translates into CASSPGHSTDTQYF.

This clone occurred once. V is TRBV19 and J is TRBJ1-1; no clear D. Looked up from germline, CDR1 is LNHDA and CDR2 is SQIVND (reference sequence). This CDR3 region has 13 residues. Trimming removed 1 base at V and 3 bases at J, with 6 bases between. The CDR3 region is CASSIVGDTEAFF. The CDR3 DNA sequence: TGTGCCAGTAGTATAGTGGGCGACACTGAAGCTTTCTTT.

The chain links TRBV2 to TRBJ1-1; a possible D gene is TRBD1 (5 bases). V was clipped by 1 base and J by 1 base, with 10 bases between them. This CDR3 spans 15 amino acids. Germline V CDR1 and CDR2: SNHLY, FYNNEI. The CDR3 sequence is CASSEGQSTNTEAFF. In DNA, the CDR3 is TGTGCCAGCAGTGAAGGACAGTCCACGAACACTGAAGCTTTCTTT.

This chain uses TRBV25-1 with TRBJ2-1, with 8 nucleotides matching TRBD2. V dropped 4 bases and J dropped 0; count of bases not matched to a gene: 5. Germline CDR1 is MGHDK and CDR2 is SYGVNS. CDR3 length: 16 residues. This CDR3 is CASSAVAGHSYNEQFF. Here the CDR3 DNA reads TGTGCCAGCAGTGCAGTAGCGGGACACTCCTACAATGAGCAGTTCTTC.

The chain carries TRBV27 and TRBJ2-7, with 14 bases identical to TRBD2. The V gene's germline CDR1 is MNHEY and CDR2 SMNVEV (reference sequence). V was clipped by 0 bases and J by 7 bases; unmatched bases: 11. The CDR3 is 18 residues long. The CDR3 reads CASSLSPRLAGGPEEQYF. The CDR3 coding sequence is TGTGCCAGCAGTTTATCGCCTCGACTAGCGGGAGGGCCGGAGGAGCAGTACTTC.

This clone was found a few times. V is TRBV18 and J is TRBJ2-1; D remains unclear. Trimming took 2 bases from V and 7 from J, leaving 9 bases between them. This CDR3 contains 13 residues. Looked up from germline, CDR1 is KGHSH and CDR2 is LQKENI. CDR3 loop: CASSPSLVNEQFF. The DNA of the CDR3 is TGTGCCAGCTCACCATCCCTAGTAAATGAGCAGTTCTTC.

In DNA, the CDR3 is TGTGCCAGCACCCTATACAGGGCACTGAACACCGGGGAGCTGTTTTTT. Protein sequence: CASTLYRALNTGELFF. The V and J genes are TRBV18 and TRBJ2-2, with D perhaps matching TRBD1 (6 bases). Germline lookup yields CDR1 KGHSH and CDR2 LQKENI. The CDR3 covers 16 residues. The ends were cut back, 8 bases at V and 1 base at J, with 17 bases in the middle.

The V and J genes are TRBV30 and TRBJ2-1; 12 bases line up with TRBD2. CDR3 length equals 14 residues. The germline V gene encodes CDR1 GTSNPN and CDR2 SVGIG (reference sequence). V was clipped by 7 bases and J by 16 bases; unmatched bases: 17. The CDR3 region is CASSTGTSGRGSFF. The CDR3 nucleotides are TGTGCCTCTTCAACCGGGACTAGCGGGCGGGGCTCCTTCTTC.

CDR3 coding DNA: TGTGCCAGCAGCCCCCCCGGCGGCGTGAGGTATGGCTACACCTTC. Protein: CASSPPGGVRYGYTF. The chain joins TRBV14 to TRBJ1-2; D ambiguous. The CDR3 extends over 15 amino acids. Between the trimmed V and J ends, which lost 4 bases and 5 bases, there was a span of 17 bases. Germline V lookup: CDR1 SGHDN, CDR2 FVKESK. The whole variable domain, remainder taken from reference TRBV14 and TRBJ1-2, is EAGVTQFPSHSVIEKGQTVTLRCDPISGHDNLYWYRRVMGKEIKFLLHFVKESKQDESGMPNNRFLAERTGGTYSTLKVQPAELEDSGVYFCASSPPGGVRYGYTFGSGTRLTVV.

This clone was observed a handful of times. The chain uses TRBV30 and TRBJ1-4, with 7 bases that match TRBD1. With 4 bases clipped from V and 6 bases from J, the junction kept 5 bases outside the gene matches. This CDR3 is 13 amino acids long. CDR1 and CDR2 (germline): GTSNPN, SVGIG (reference sequence). CDR3 sequence reads: CAWMAQGYEKLFF. CDR3 nucleotide sequence: TGTGCCTGGATGGCACAGGGGTATGAAAAACTGTTTTTT.

Concerning this clone itself: Given a much more abundant clone one base away, this may be a read error. The chain has TRBV19 and TRBJ2-1; 7 bases align to TRBD1. This CDR3 is 14 amino acids long. V dropped 5 bases and J dropped 0; count of bases not matched to a gene: 1. Germline values: CDR1 LNHDA, CDR2 SQIVND (reference sequence). In DNA, the CDR3 is TGTGCCAGTAGTCCAGGGGGCTCCTACAATGAGCAGTTCTTC. This sequence encodes CASSPGGSYNEQFF.

The V and J genes are TRBV3-1 (or the pseudogene TRBV3-2) and TRBJ1-4; D gene ambiguous. Looked up from germline, CDR1 is LGHDT and CDR2 is YNNKEL (reference sequence). The CDR3 extends over 15 amino acids. Trimming shortened V by 4 bases and J by 0 bases, and 9 bases separated the two germline ends. The CDR3 nucleotides read TGTGCCAGCAGCCCCGTGGAGACAACTAATGAAAAACTGTTTTTT. It yields the protein CASSPVETTNEKLFF.

V and J are TRBV5-5 and TRBJ1-1; D might be TRBD1 (5 bases). Per the germline V gene, CDR1 is SGHKS and CDR2 is YYEKEE (reference sequence). The CDR3 is 13 amino acids. V lost 0 bases and J lost 10, with 13 bases in between. CDR3 loop: CASSLVGRQGAFF. In DNA, the CDR3 is TGTGCCAGCAGCTTGGTGGGCCGGCAGGGAGCTTTCTTT.

CDR3 in amino acids: CASSPGQGAWETQYF. CDR3 sequence (DNA): TGTGCCAGCAGCCCTGGACAGGGGGCCTGGGAGACCCAGTACTTC. The chain is built from TRBV14 and TRBJ2-5; TRBD1 matches at 11 bases. Germline V CDR1 and CDR2: SGHDN, FVKESK. After removal of 4 bases from V and 5 bases from J, the junction contained 6 bases not matched to a gene. The CDR3 is made up of 15 amino acids.